This TCR beta chain stems from a study of identical twins (TCRdb year 2016). Broadly, across the study: TCR alpha and beta repertoires from monozygotic twins, unrelated adults of various ages and cord blood were deep-sequenced to test whether fetal clonotypes persist. Replicate twin experiments were performed at different times using different library preparation protocols to rule out contamination.

Relative to germline, V is missing 0 bases and J is missing 7 bases, with 11 bases of the junction outside any gene match. The cysteine opens and the phenylalanine closes a CDR3 of 17 amino acids. Only CDR3 DNA remains: 51 bases, in frame from the first base. Worth noting for this clonotype: No antigen is known for it. No base qualities exist here, and no much larger clone lies one base off it.

Libraries were prepared through 5' RACE. Sequencing was performed on an Illumina HiSeq 2000. Template switching added a universal primer binding site, and the final cDNA carried a unique molecular identifier that allowed TCR cDNA molecules to be counted accurately. Specific primers in the conserved constant-segment region were used to synthesize first-strand cDNA for the TCR alpha and beta chains. To control for contamination, every cDNA library carried two barcodes: a SMART-Mk sample barcode plus Illumina barcodes. TruSeq adapter sequences along with Illumina sample barcodes were introduced in two successive PCR steps. The TCR alpha and beta cDNA libraries were sequenced on the Illumina HiSeq platform using custom primers. On the study's bioinformatics: MiGEC was used to process raw reads and extract unique molecular identifiers, and MiXCR was used to find CDR3 positions. Recombination models were inferred per individual with the repgenHMM and IGoR tools using an EM algorithm. The analysis of shared clonotypes was done with the tcR package in R, with sharing normalized by the product of cloneset sizes. Out-of-frame nonproductive sequences were analyzed to study raw recombination free of thymic and clonal selection effects. TCRdb trimmed public reads at Q25 via fastp, called clones via MiXCR and kept in-frame beta chains. Duplicate CDR3 protein sequences are folded into a single record with the most common DNA and genes. The authors' filters were not applied to this entry. For this sample the table gives 1.5 million to 2 million distinct CDR3 sequences, of which about 31% were detected only once. Together, the top ten hold about 0.25% of the sample.

Points the paper makes about the study in general: Compared with coincidental sharing between unrelated individuals, out-of-frame TCR alpha sequences shared between twins showed an excess of sequences with low generation probability. The excess sharing between twins in beta out-of-frame sequences was weaker because fewer shared sequences reduced the signal-to-noise ratio. In monozygotic twins, out-of-frame TCR alpha sharing was systematically underestimated by recombination models, although the models agreed with sharing between unrelated individuals. Fewer insertions were carried by abundant cord blood beta clonotypes; a weaker similar trend was observed in young adult naive repertoires, while no such trend was observed in memory repertoires. Conclusions relied on cross-sectional statistical analysis, since the same donors could not be followed over many years. Invariant T cells such as MAIT and iNKT could partly confound zero-insertion analyses, although diverse VJ usage argued against such confounding for most clonotypes.

Only healthy Caucasian donors were included. Sequencing input: cord blood. This sequence uses TRBV12-3 or TRBV12-4 and TRBJ2-7; 11 junctional bases match TRBD2. This TCR came from a newborn girl in good health. CDR3 sequence: CASSLALVAGGYNEQYF. The DNA sequence is TGTGCCAGCAGTTTAGCGCTGGTAGCGGGGGGGTACAATGAGCAGTACTTC.